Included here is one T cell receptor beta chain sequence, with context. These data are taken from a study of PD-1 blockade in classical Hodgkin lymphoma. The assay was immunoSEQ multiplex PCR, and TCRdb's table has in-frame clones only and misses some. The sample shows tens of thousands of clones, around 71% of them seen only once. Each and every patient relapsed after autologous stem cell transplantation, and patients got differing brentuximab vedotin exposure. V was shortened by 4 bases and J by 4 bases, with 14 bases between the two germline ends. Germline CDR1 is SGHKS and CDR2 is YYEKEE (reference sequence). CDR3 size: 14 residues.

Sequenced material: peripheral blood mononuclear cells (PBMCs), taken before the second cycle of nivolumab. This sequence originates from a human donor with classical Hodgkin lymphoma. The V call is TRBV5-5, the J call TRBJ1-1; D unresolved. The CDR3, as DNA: TGTGCCAGCAGCACCGTGGGGAGAAGCACTGAAGCTTTCTTT. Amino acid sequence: CASSTVGRSTEAFF.